This T cell receptor beta chain appears in the sequencing data of a study of blood T cell repertoires in COVID-19. TCRdb's table, derived via immunoSEQ multiplex PCR, lists solely in-frame clones and lacks some. The sample includes more than 85,000 clones, about 75% of them seen just once. CDR1 and CDR2 (germline): SQVTM, ANQGSEA. This CDR3 region has 11 residues. Trimming pared 4 bases from V and 5 bases from J, leaving 5 bases between. Sequencing used peripheral blood. The chain recombines TRBV29-1 with TRBJ1-4; no definite D call. The TCR was taken from an older woman with acute or convalescent COVID-19. This CDR3 reads CSVAYNEKLFF. The CDR3 DNA follows: TGCAGCGTTGCCTACAATGAAAAACTGTTTTTT.